This TCR beta chain was found in a study of blood T cell repertoires in COVID-19. Study-level background: Samples came from the United States, Italy and Spain, spanning acute and convalescent COVID-19. PBMCs, B-cell-depleted T cells, or T cells provided the cDNA or gDNA that made up the material.

This clone was detected only a few times. CDR1 ENHRY and CDR2 SYGVKD come from the germline V gene. The CDR3 contains 13 residues. V was clipped by 10 bases and J by 3 bases, with 16 bases between them. How the authors handled the data: For nucleated cells, counts were estimated from reference gene primer amplification. Repertoires were generated with immunoSEQ multiplex PCR, while TCRdb's copy carries only in-frame clones and drops some. That table is the source of V, J and clone size, and D and trimming were worked out from the DNA. This table has about 130,000 clones, about 79% appearing once. Sequenced input: peripheral blood. This sequence originates from a woman older than 75 with acute or convalescent COVID-19. The chain has TRBV10-3 and TRBJ2-7, with no clear D. Here the CDR3 DNA reads TGTGCCACCAGCGATCCCACTGACTACGAGCAGTACTTC. This codes for CATSDPTDYEQYF.